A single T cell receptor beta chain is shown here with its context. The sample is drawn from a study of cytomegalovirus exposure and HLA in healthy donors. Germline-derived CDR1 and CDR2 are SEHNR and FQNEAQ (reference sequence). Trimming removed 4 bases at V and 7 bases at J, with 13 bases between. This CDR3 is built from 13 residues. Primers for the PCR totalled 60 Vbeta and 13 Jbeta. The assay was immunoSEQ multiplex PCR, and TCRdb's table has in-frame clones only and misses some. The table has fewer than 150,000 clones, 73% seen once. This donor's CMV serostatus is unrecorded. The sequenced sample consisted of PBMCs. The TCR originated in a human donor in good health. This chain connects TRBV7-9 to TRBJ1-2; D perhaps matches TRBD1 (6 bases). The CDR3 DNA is TGTGCCAGCAGCTCCCCGACAGGCGGTGGCTACACCTTC. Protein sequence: CASSSPTGGGYTF.